This T cell receptor (beta chain) was captured by sequencing in a study of blood T cell repertoires in COVID-19 (dated by TCRdb to 2019 to 2021). With respect to the entire study: Samples covering the acute and convalescent phases of COVID-19 were provided by collaborators in the United States, Italy and Spain. Nearly every sample came with metadata listing a de-identified subject ID, COVID-19 status, age in years and sex. The prospective study material was composed of cDNA or gDNA derived from T cells, B-cell-depleted T cells, or PBMCs. Deeply sampled blood TCRbeta repertoires from subjects exposed to, actively infected with, or recovered from COVID-19 were included in the dataset. The repertoires were released in a freely available public database intended as a resource for research on the immune response to SARS-CoV-2. HLA class I and class II types, where available, came from metadata supplied by the sample provider rather than from assay-based typing. Samples were obtained from the ongoing ImmuneRACE study (first 160 participants) and from 1,254 subjects provided by 6 global collaborators. The investigation overall reported the following: How much clinical and demographic metadata was included differed by source and by participant, and the metadata was provided uncurated.

Collaborating institutions collected whole blood in K2EDTA tubes following their own protocols. For TCRbeta analysis, collaborators shipped samples as frozen whole blood, isolated PBMCs, or DNA extracted from either of those sample types. The immunoSEQ Assay, a bias-controlled multiplex PCR, was used to amplify TCRbeta CDR3 regions from genomic DNA. In the source study's methods: Within the assay, amplification of reference gene primers was used to estimate how many nucleated cells each sample contained. To quantify the absolute abundance of each unique TCRbeta CDR3 rearrangement, sequence reads were collapsed and filtered. For each sample, productive Simpson clonality was calculated as the square root of Simpson's diversity index across productive rearrangements. TCRdb obtained this table from immuneACCESS and retained in-frame rearrangements with V and J assigned. These tables miss some clones; where compared with another copy, unresolved V genes account for less than half of the shortfall, and the remainder is unexplained. V and J calls plus clone size are reproduced from that table; the DNA served to infer D and trimming. In this sample the table shows 150,000 to 200,000 clones, approximately 90% of which occur a single time. The biggest ten clones account for under 2.5% of the sample.

This clone was counted a few times. Its antigen remains unidentified. No much larger clone is present one base from it, and per-base qualities are unavailable. The CDR3 sequence holds 15 residues, the cysteine and phenylalanine included. The retained sequence is limited to the CDR3, 45 bases, with the frame set at the first base. Material: peripheral blood. The TCR comes from a man aged 70 or older with active or convalescent COVID-19. The chain is assembled from TRBV21-1 and TRBJ2-1; TRBD2, as called in the table, went unchecked against the DNA. TRBV21-1 is a listed pseudogene. CDR3 loop: CASSPGGGGRDEQFF. At the DNA level, the sequence is TGTGCCAGCAGTCCTGGGGGCGGGGGGCGCGATGAGCAGTTCTTC.